The next 5 T cell receptor beta chains were all read from a single sample in a study of blood T cells in healthy people across ages (dated by TCRdb to about 2015). Receptors were amplified or captured by 5' RACE. Reads for this sample came from an Illumina HiSeq 2500. The second PCR ran for about 6 to 11 cycles and used a J-beta primer mix along with a sample-barcoded 5' primer. The raw public data were reprocessed by TCRdb itself: fastp quality trimming at Q25, MiXCR clonotype calling, in-frame beta chains only. Each entry merges the rows of one CDR3 protein and shows their most common DNA and genes. The sample table records around 1,700,000 distinct CDR3 sequences; 28% of these occur just once. 7.7% of the sample lies in the top ten. Source material: blood. The source is a woman in her twenties or thirties in good health.

This clonotype was seen repeatedly, ten times or more. Germline is not matched at one junction end, which may reflect a read error. The chain joins TRBV5-1 to TRBJ2-7; D is undetermined. Germline V gene data show CDR1 as SGHRS and CDR2 as YFSETQ. The CDR3 has 12 residues. The CDR3 DNA reads as TGTGCCAGCAGTTTAACCGTCGACGAGCAGTACTTC. Protein product: CASSLTVDEQYF.

The genes are TRBV18 and TRBJ1-1, with D possibly TRBD1 on 5 matching bases. Germline V gives CDR1 KGHSH, CDR2 LQKENI. With 6 bases removed from V and 4 bases from J, the gap between germline ends came to 12 bases. The CDR3 covers 13 residues. CDR3 sequence (DNA): TGTGCCAGCTCGCTAGACAGTAGCACTGAAGCTTTCTTT. Translating gives CASSLDSSTEAFF.

V usage is TRBV29-1 and J usage is TRBJ1-2; no clear D. From germline, CDR1 is SQVTM and CDR2 ANQGSEA. This CDR3 is built from 14 residues. V lost 3 bases and J 0 bases, leaving 11 bases between the germline ends. The CDR3 DNA reads as TGCAGCGTTGACCATCAGCCAGCTAACTATGGCTACACCTTC. Amino acids: CSVDHQPANYGYTF.

This clonotype showed up many times. For the CDR3, the DNA is TGTGCCAGCAGTTGGGGGATGCGAAAAAGCACAGATACGCAGTATTTT. Translating gives CASSWGMRKSTDTQYF. The chain recombines TRBV12-3 or TRBV12-4 with TRBJ2-3; D possibly matches TRBD1 or TRBD2 (5 bases each). The CDR3 extends over 16 amino acids. Trimming cost V 4 bases and J 0 bases, with 14 bases left between them.

This rearrangement joins TRBV7-9 to TRBJ1-1; D not certain. There are 14 residues in the CDR3. The germline CDR1 and CDR2 sequences are SEHNR and FQNEAQ (reference sequence). V was shortened by 4 bases and J by 4 bases, with 13 bases between the two germline ends. The CDR3 nucleotides read TGTGCCAGCAGCTACAACAGACCTACCACTGAAGCTTTCTTT. Amino acids: CASSYNRPTTEAFF.